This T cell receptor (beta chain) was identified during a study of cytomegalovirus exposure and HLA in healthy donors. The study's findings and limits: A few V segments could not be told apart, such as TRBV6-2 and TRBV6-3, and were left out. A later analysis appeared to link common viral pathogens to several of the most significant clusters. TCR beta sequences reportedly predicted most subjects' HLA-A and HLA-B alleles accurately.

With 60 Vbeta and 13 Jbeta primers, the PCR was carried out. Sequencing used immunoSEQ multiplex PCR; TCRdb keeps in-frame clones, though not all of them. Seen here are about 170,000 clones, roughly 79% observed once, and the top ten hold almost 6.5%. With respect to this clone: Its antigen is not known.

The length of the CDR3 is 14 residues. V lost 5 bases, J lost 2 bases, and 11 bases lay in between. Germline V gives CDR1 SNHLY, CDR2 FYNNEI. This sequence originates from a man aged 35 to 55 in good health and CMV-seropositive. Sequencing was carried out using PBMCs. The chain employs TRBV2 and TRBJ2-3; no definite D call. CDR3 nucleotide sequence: TGTGCCAGCAGTATCCGTCTTTCCACAGATACGCAGTATTTT. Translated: CASSIRLSTDTQYF.